These 26 T cell receptor beta chains came from one sample sequenced in a study of technical replicates of blood from a handful of donors. The method was immunoSEQ multiplex PCR; TCRdb's version includes in-frame clones alone and lacks a portion of them. Of approximately 45,000 clones detected, about 96% appear once; the ten largest clones hold about 0.38%. What was sequenced was T cells isolated from PBMCs. Receptors were obtained from a human donor in good health.

This chain connects TRBV15 to TRBJ1-1, with 7 bases matching TRBD1. Germline V gene data show CDR1 as LNHNV and CDR2 as YYDKDF (reference sequence). The CDR3 has 17 amino acids. The ends lost 0 bases at V and 5 bases at J; junction bases unmatched: 12. The CDR3 region is CATSRDRQGRAGTEAFF. CDR3 in DNA: TGTGCCACCAGCAGAGACAGACAGGGCAGGGCCGGAACTGAAGCTTTCTTT.

This sequence joins TRBV25-1 and TRBJ1-2; TRBD1 agrees at 8 bases. V lost 3 bases and J lost 1; bases outside the gene matches: 7. Germline CDR1 and CDR2: MGHDK and SYGVNS. CDR3 length: 16 amino acids. This CDR3 is CASSERQGRINYGYTF. In nucleotides, the CDR3 is TGTGCCAGCAGTGAGAGACAGGGGAGGATTAACTATGGCTACACCTTC.

The V gene is TRBV9, the J gene TRBJ2-7, with a tentative D call TRBD1 (6 bases). Germline CDR1 is SGDLS and CDR2 is YYNGEE. There are 14 residues in the CDR3. V lost 3 bases, J lost 7 bases, and 17 bases lay in between. The CDR3 here is CASSASGGPGEQYF. The CDR3 nucleotides are TGTGCCAGCAGCGCTTCTGGGGGCCCCGGGGAGCAGTACTTC.

The V and J genes are TRBV29-1 and TRBJ2-5; 11 bases agree with TRBD2. Per germline, CDR1 SQVTM and CDR2 ANQGSEA. V lost 4 bases, J lost 5 bases, and 6 bases stayed unmatched. The CDR3 runs 14 residues. In nucleotides, the CDR3 is TGCAGCGTTGCACTAGCGGGGGTCGGGGAGACCCAGTACTTC. Its protein is CSVALAGVGETQYF.

The table lists this clone with a count of one. The chain combines TRBV2 with TRBJ2-1; D unclear. This CDR3 contains 11 residues. Germline-derived CDR1 and CDR2 are SNHLY and FYNNEI. Trimming removed 4 bases at V and 8 bases at J, with 6 bases between. CDR3 amino acids: CASSVSDEQFF. The CDR3 DNA sequence: TGTGCCAGCAGTGTAAGCGATGAGCAGTTCTTC.

The rearrangement joins TRBV7-8 to TRBJ2-3, with D possibly TRBD2 on 5 matching bases. The V gene's germline CDR1 is SGHVS and CDR2 FQNEAQ. The CDR3 has 13 amino acids. V was pared by 5 bases and J by 4 bases, with 10 bases between. The CDR3 sequence is CASSLPSPDTQYF. The CDR3 DNA follows: TGTGCCAGCAGCCTTCCTAGCCCAGATACGCAGTATTTT.

The chain combines TRBV9 with TRBJ2-7; D is perhaps TRBD2 (6 bases). Germline V gives CDR1 SGDLS, CDR2 YYNGEE. This CDR3 has 15 residues. With 0 bases removed from V and 6 bases from J, the gap between germline ends came to 16 bases. The CDR3 spells CASSVGIGTASEQYF. CDR3 in DNA: TGTGCCAGCAGCGTAGGTATTGGGACTGCTAGCGAGCAGTACTTC.

The chain links TRBV28 to TRBJ1-2; 7 bases are a match to TRBD1. Germline loops: CDR1 MDHEN, CDR2 SYDVKM. CDR3 length equals 15 residues. The junction had 14 bases not matched to a gene; V was cut back by 5 bases and J by 8 bases. The CDR3 reads CASSVPTGVGKGYTF. The CDR3 DNA reads TGTGCCAGCAGTGTCCCCACAGGGGTGGGGAAAGGCTACACCTTC.

This chain links TRBV7-3 with TRBJ2-1; D is possibly TRBD2 (5 bases). Trimming stripped 4 bases from V and 10 bases from J, with 17 bases between. In germline, CDR1 is SGHTA, CDR2 FQGTGA. There are 14 residues in the CDR3. The CDR3 DNA is TGTGCCAGCAGCTCCGGACTCCCAGGTGGAGAGCAGTTCTTC. This sequence encodes CASSSGLPGGEQFF.

This clone was recorded once. The V and J genes are TRBV4-1 and TRBJ2-2; 7 bases are a match to TRBD1. The germline V gene has CDR1 MGHRA and CDR2 YSYEKL. V was clipped by 4 bases and J by 0 bases; unmatched bases: 5. CDR3 length equals 16 residues. The CDR3 region is CASSRRQGSNTGELFF. The CDR3 nucleotides read TGCGCCAGCAGCCGCCGACAGGGCTCGAACACCGGGGAGCTGTTTTTT.

J is TRBJ2-5 and V is TRBV11-2, with D perhaps matching TRBD2 (6 bases). Germline CDR1 is SGHAT and CDR2 is FQNNGV. The CDR3 is made up of 15 amino acids. Trimming removed 5 bases from V and 2 bases from J, with 15 bases in between. The chain's CDR3 is CASSRAWDLQETQYF. In nucleotides, the CDR3 is TGTGCCAGCAGCCGCGCATGGGACTTACAAGAGACCCAGTACTTC. The variable domain in full, completed from reference TRBV11-2 and TRBJ2-5, reads EAGVAQSPRYKIIEKRQSVAFWCNPISGHATLYWYQQILGQGPKLLIQFQNNGVVDDSQLPKDRFSAERLKGVDSTLKIQPAKLEDSAVYLCASSRAWDLQETQYFGPGTRLLVL.

This chain connects TRBV11-1 to TRBJ2-5; D uncertain. This CDR3 region has 15 residues. Germline lookup yields CDR1 SGHAT and CDR2 FQDESV (reference sequence). With 5 bases removed from V and 1 base from J, the gap between germline ends came to 14 bases. CDR3 DNA sequence: TGTGCCAGCAGCCTCTCCGGTTCGCCCCAAGAGACCCAGTACTTC. This translates into CASSLSGSPQETQYF.

The rearrangement uses TRBV5-1 and TRBJ2-3; D gene ambiguous. Germline V gives CDR1 SGHRS, CDR2 YFSETQ. With 1 base removed from V and 1 base from J, the gap between germline ends came to 4 bases. The CDR3 is made up of 13 amino acids. The CDR3 DNA reads as TGCGCCAGCAGCTTGCAGGGCACAGATACGCAGTATTTT. Translating it yields CASSLQGTDTQYF.

The chain joins TRBV19 to TRBJ2-7; D is perhaps TRBD2 (5 bases). CDR3 length: 10 amino acids. In germline, CDR1 is LNHDA, CDR2 SQIVND (reference sequence). The V end was cut by 11 bases, the J end by 4 bases, with 9 bases between. The CDR3 DNA reads as TGTGCCGTGGGAGTTTACGAGCAGTACTTC. The encoded protein is CAVGVYEQYF.

This clone is a singleton in its sample. The chain uses TRBV30 and TRBJ2-7, with TRBD1 matching over 8 bases. The CDR3 spans 14 residues. V trimming: 3 bases; J trimming: 5 bases; junction bases outside the gene matches: 9. In germline, CDR1 is GTSNPN, CDR2 SVGIG (reference sequence). CDR3 nucleotide sequence: TGTGCCTGGAGCCTAGGACAGGGTCGGGACGAGCAGTACTTC. This gives the protein CAWSLGQGRDEQYF.

The chain carries TRBV19 and TRBJ1-2; TRBD1 is a possible D gene (5 bases). Germline loops: CDR1 LNHDA, CDR2 SQIVND (reference sequence). The CDR3 has 12 residues. The V end was cut by 3 bases, the J end by 5 bases, with 7 bases between. CDR3 sequence: CASSMGGYGYTF. CDR3 sequence (DNA): TGTGCCAGTAGTATGGGGGGTTATGGCTACACCTTC.

V and J are TRBV11-3 and TRBJ1-1, with TRBD1 matching over 7 bases. Germline assignment: CDR1 SGHNT and CDR2 YENEEA. The trim removed 5 bases at V and 7 bases at J, leaving 4 bases unmatched. CDR3 length: 12 residues. CDR3 residues: CASSRTGIEAFF. CDR3 nucleotide sequence: TGTGCCAGCAGCCGGACAGGAATTGAAGCTTTCTTT.

This clone has a handful of counts. The genes are TRBV6-1 and TRBJ1-1, with D tentatively TRBD1 (6 bases). CDR1 is MNHNS and CDR2 is SASEGT in the germline V gene. The CDR3 is made up of 14 amino acids. V lost 10 bases and J lost 0, with 15 bases in between. The CDR3 is CAITLQGLNTEAFF. The DNA of the CDR3 is TGTGCCATCACCCTACAGGGTTTGAACACTGAAGCTTTCTTT.

The chain uses TRBV28 and TRBJ2-1; D ambiguous. Germline V gene lookup returns CDR1 MDHEN and CDR2 SYDVKM. The CDR3 is made up of 14 amino acids. Trimming removed 6 bases at V and 4 bases at J, with 13 bases between. The CDR3 here is CASSNLAEYNEQFF. For the CDR3, the DNA is TGTGCCAGCAGCAACCTGGCAGAATACAATGAGCAGTTCTTC.

V usage is TRBV11-3 and J usage is TRBJ1-2; a possible D gene is TRBD1 (5 bases). This CDR3 has 13 amino acids. The germline V and J ends were trimmed by 1 base and 4 bases, with 7 bases remaining between them. Germline CDR1 reads SGHNT; CDR2 reads YENEEA. CDR3 bases: TGTGCCAGCAGCTTAGGACAGCCCTATGGCTACACCTTC. Amino acid sequence: CASSLGQPYGYTF.

Here the CDR3 DNA reads TGTGCCACCAGCTTGACTAGCGGTTATCAAGAGACCCAGTACTTC. Its protein product is CATSLTSGYQETQYF. The rearrangement joins TRBV15 to TRBJ2-5; the match to TRBD2 covers 9 bases. Germline V gene lookup returns CDR1 LNHNV and CDR2 YYDKDF (reference sequence). This CDR3 is built from 15 residues. The trim removed 5 bases at V and 2 bases at J, leaving 6 bases unmatched.

This clone was counted once. V usage is TRBV2 and J usage is TRBJ1-2; D gene ambiguous. The V and J ends lost 2 bases and 4 bases respectively, with 17 bases between them. CDR1 and CDR2 from the germline V gene are SNHLY and FYNNEI. This CDR3 has 16 amino acids. The CDR3 loop is CASSELSDTALYGYTF. CDR3 DNA: TGTGCCAGCAGTGAATTATCAGATACAGCTCTCTATGGCTACACCTTC. Filled out from reference TRBV2 and TRBJ1-2, the complete variable domain reads EPEVTQTPSHQVTQMGQEVILRCVPISNHLYFYWYRQILGQKVEFLVSFYNNEISEKSEIFDDQFSVERPDGSNFTLKIRSTKLEDSAMYFCASSELSDTALYGYTFGSGTRLTVV.

The chain uses TRBV6-6 and TRBJ2-1; TRBD2 is a possible D gene (6 bases). The V gene's germline CDR1 is MNHNY and CDR2 SVGAGI (reference sequence). The length of the CDR3 is 13 residues. Between the trimmed V and J ends, which lost 6 bases and 5 bases, there was a span of 11 bases. The CDR3, as DNA: TGTGCCAGCAGCAGACCTAGCGACAATGAGCAGTTCTTC. This sequence encodes CASSRPSDNEQFF.

The chain uses TRBV11-3 and TRBJ2-5, with 9 bases matching TRBD1. The CDR3 covers 15 residues. With 5 bases clipped from V and 5 bases from J, the junction kept 9 bases outside the gene matches. CDR1 SGHNT and CDR2 YENEEA come from the germline V gene. The CDR3 nucleotides are TGTGCCAGCAGCGCTTGGACAGGGGAGGAGGAGACCCAGTACTTC. Translated: CASSAWTGEEETQYF. The full variable domain, in which reference TRBV11-3 and TRBJ2-5 provide the parts outside the CDR3, is EAGVVQSPRYKIIEKKQPVAFWCNPISGHNTLYWYLQNLGQGPELLIRYENEEAVDDSQLPKDRFSAERLKGVDSTLKIQPAELGDSAVYLCASSAWTGEEETQYFGPGTRLLVL.

This clone came up a few times. The chain uses TRBV6-6 and TRBJ2-7; possible D gene TRBD2, 5 bases. The CDR3 consists of 14 residues. Germline V gene sequence: CDR1 MNHNY, CDR2 SVGAGI (reference sequence). V was pared by 6 bases and J by 4 bases, with 16 bases between. CDR3 amino acids: CASSRSEVKYEQYF. The CDR3 DNA sequence: TGTGCCAGCAGCCGTTCGGAGGTTAAGTACGAGCAGTACTTC.

The chain joins TRBV27 to TRBJ1-5; D gene ambiguous. The CDR3 is 15 residues long. V lost 5 bases and J 6 bases, leaving 17 bases between the germline ends. Germline lookup yields CDR1 MNHEY and CDR2 SMNVEV (reference sequence). CDR3 sequence (DNA): TGTGCCAGCAGTACGGGAAAGGCCGAGGGTCAGCCCCAGCATTTT. It yields the protein CASSTGKAEGQPQHF.